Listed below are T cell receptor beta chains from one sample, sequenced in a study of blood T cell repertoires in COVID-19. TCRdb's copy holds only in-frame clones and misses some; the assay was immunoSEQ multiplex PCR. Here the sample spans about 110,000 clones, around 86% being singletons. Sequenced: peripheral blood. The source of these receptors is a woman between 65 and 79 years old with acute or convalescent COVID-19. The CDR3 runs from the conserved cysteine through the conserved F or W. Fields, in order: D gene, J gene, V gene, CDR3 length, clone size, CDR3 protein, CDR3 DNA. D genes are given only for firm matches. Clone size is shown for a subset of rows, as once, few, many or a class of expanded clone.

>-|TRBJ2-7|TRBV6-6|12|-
CASRGRQVGQYF
TGTGCCAGCAGGGGGAGACAGGTGGGGCAGTACTTC
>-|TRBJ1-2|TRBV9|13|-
CASSVVGGYGYTF
TGTGCCAGCAGCGTAGTGGGAGGCTATGGCTACACCTTC
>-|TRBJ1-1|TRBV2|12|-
CASSGGGTEAFF
TGTGCCAGCAGTGGGGGAGGGACTGAAGCTTTCTTT
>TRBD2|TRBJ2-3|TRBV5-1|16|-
CASSPLTSGVADTQYF
TGCGCCAGCAGCCCTCTGACTAGCGGGGTAGCAGATACGCAGTATTTT
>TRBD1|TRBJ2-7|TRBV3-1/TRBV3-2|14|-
CASSRGQFSYEQYF
TGTGCCAGCAGCCGGGGACAGTTTTCCTACGAGCAGTACTTC
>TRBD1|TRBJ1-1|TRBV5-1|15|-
CASSPRRGSETEAFF
TGCGCCAGCAGCCCCCGCAGGGGGAGCGAAACTGAAGCTTTCTTT
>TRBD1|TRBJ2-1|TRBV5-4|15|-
CASSRYRGPYNEQFF
TGTGCCAGCAGCCGGTACAGGGGCCCCTACAATGAGCAGTTCTTC
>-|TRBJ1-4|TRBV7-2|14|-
CASSTPGFAEKLFF
TGTGCCAGCAGTACACCGGGTTTCGCTGAAAAACTGTTTTTT
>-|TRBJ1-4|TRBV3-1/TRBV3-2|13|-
CASQGRTNEKLFF
TGTGCCAGCCAGGGGCGAACTAATGAAAAACTGTTTTTT
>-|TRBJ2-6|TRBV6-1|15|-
CASSDGSSGANVLTF
TGTGCCAGCAGTGATGGGAGCTCTGGGGCCAACGTCCTGACTTTC
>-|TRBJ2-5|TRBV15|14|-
CATSRARLQETQYF
TGTGCCACCAGCAGAGCCCGACTACAAGAGACCCAGTACTTC
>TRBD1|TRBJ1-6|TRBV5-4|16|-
CASSSNRGFGNSPLHF
TGTGCCAGCAGCAGCAACAGGGGCTTCGGGAATTCACCCCTCCACTTT
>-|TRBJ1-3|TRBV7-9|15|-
CASRRLRSSGNTIYF
TGTGCCAGCAGACGCCTACGGAGCTCTGGAAACACCATATATTTT
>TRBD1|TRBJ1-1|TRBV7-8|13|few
CASSPKGATEAFF
TGTGCCAGCAGCCCAAAGGGGGCAACTGAAGCTTTCTTT
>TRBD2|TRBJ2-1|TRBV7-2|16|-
CASSFSSGGAYNEQFF
TGTGCCAGCAGCTTCTCAAGCGGGGGCGCTTACAATGAGCAGTTCTTC
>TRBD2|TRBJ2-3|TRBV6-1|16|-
CASSGRGGFRTDTQYF
TGTGCCAGCAGTGGGCGGGGGGGTTTCCGCACAGATACGCAGTATTTT
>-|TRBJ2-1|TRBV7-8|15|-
CASSPRTVAYNEQFF
TGTGCCAGCAGCCCACGGACAGTAGCCTACAATGAGCAGTTCTTC
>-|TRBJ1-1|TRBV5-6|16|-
CASSLFQDSSYTEAFF
TGTGCCAGCAGCTTGTTTCAGGACAGCTCCTACACTGAAGCTTTCTTT
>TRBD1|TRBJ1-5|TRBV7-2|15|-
CASSPYRGLGQPQHF
TGTGCCAGCAGCCCCTACAGGGGATTGGGTCAGCCCCAGCATTTT
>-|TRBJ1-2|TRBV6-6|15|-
CASSPQGGGLNGYTF
TGTGCCAGCAGTCCTCAGGGAGGAGGGCTGAATGGCTACACCTTC
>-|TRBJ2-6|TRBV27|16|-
CASTPRGGPGANVLTF
TGTGCCAGCACCCCAAGGGGGGGGCCCGGGGCCAACGTCCTGACTTTC
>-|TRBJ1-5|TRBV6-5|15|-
CASTPGGGSNQPQHF
TGTGCCAGCACCCCCGGGGGGGGGAGCAATCAGCCCCAGCATTTT
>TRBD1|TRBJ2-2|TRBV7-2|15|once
CASSKDRVRTGELFF
TGTGCCAGCAGCAAAGACAGGGTCCGCACCGGGGAGCTGTTTTTT
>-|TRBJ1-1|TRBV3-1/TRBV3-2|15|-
CASSQTHSSDTEAFF
TGTGCCAGCAGCCAAACACACAGTTCAGACACTGAAGCTTTCTTT
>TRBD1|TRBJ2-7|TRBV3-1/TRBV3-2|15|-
CASSQGTGRLYEQYF
TGTGCCAGCAGCCAAGGGACAGGGCGCCTCTACGAGCAGTACTTC
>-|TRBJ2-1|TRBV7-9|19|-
CASSFREARPLKSYNEQFF
TGTGCCAGCAGCTTCCGAGAGGCTCGGCCTCTTAAGTCCTACAATGAGCAGTTCTTC
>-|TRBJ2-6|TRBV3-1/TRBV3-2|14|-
CASSLQVWANVLTF
TGTGCCAGCAGCCTCCAGGTCTGGGCCAACGTCCTGACTTTC
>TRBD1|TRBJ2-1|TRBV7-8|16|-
CASSAPGQGQYNEQFF
TGTGCCAGCAGCGCGCCGGGACAGGGGCAATACAATGAGCAGTTCTTC
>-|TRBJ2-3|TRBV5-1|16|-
CASSLVRSGSTDTQYF
TGCGCCAGCAGCTTGGTCCGGAGCGGGAGCACAGATACGCAGTATTTT
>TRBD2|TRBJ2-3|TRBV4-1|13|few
CASSQGGGDTQYF
TGCGCCAGCAGCCAAGGGGGAGGGGATACGCAGTATTTT
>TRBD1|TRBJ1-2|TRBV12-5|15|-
CASGPPGGQGASYTF
TGTGCTAGTGGTCCACCCGGGGGACAGGGGGCTAGCTACACCTTC
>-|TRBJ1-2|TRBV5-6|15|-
CASSLPTSRSYGYTF
TGTGCCAGCAGCTTACCCACCTCTCGGAGTTATGGCTACACCTTC
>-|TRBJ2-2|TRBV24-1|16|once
CATSETGTINTGELFF
TGTGCCACCAGTGAAACAGGGACTATTAACACCGGGGAGCTGTTTTTT
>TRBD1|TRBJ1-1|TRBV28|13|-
CASRRGRTTEAFF
TGTGCCAGCAGGAGGGGGCGTACCACTGAAGCTTTCTTT
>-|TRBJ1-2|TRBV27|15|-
CASSFAAGPNYGYTF
TGTGCCAGCAGTTTCGCAGCGGGGCCTAACTATGGCTACACCTTC
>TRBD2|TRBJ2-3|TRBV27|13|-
CASNGEGGDTQYF
TGTGCCAGCAACGGCGAGGGAGGGGATACGCAGTATTTT
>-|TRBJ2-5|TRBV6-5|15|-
CASSRQGRGAETQYF
TGTGCCAGCAGTCGACAGGGGAGGGGTGCAGAGACCCAGTACTTC
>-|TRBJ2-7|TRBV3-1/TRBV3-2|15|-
CASSQVGGARLEQYF
TGTGCCAGCAGCCAAGTCGGCGGGGCCCGCCTGGAGCAGTACTTC
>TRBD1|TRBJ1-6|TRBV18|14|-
CASSSTGRNSPLHF
TGTGCCAGCTCGTCGACAGGGAGGAATTCACCCCTCCACTTT
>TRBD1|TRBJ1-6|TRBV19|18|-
CASRNSGTGGSYNSPLHF
TGTGCCAGTAGAAACTCCGGGACAGGGGGCTCCTATAATTCACCCCTCCACTTT
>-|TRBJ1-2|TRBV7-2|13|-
CASSLEAGRGYTF
TGTGCCAGCAGCTTAGAGGCAGGGCGGGGCTACACCTTC
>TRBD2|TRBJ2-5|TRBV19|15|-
CASSSSGGPRETQYF
TGTGCCAGTAGTAGCAGCGGGGGGCCTAGAGAGACCCAGTACTTC
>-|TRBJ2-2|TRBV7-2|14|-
CASSLARGTGELFF
TGTGCCAGCAGCTTAGCAAGGGGAACCGGGGAGCTGTTTTTT
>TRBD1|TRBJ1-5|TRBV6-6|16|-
CASSFGTAYSNQPQHF
TGTGCCAGCAGTTTCGGGACAGCCTATAGCAATCAGCCCCAGCATTTT
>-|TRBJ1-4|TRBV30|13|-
CAWSHPRGEKLFF
TGTGCCTGGAGCCATCCCCGGGGGGAAAAACTGTTTTTT
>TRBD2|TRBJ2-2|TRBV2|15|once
CASSALTSGPGELFF
TGTGCCAGCAGTGCATTGACTAGCGGGCCCGGGGAGCTGTTTTTT
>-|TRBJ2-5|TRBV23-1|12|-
CASPGDRETQYF
TGCGCCAGCCCAGGGGATAGGGAGACCCAGTACTTC
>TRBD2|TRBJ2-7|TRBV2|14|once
CASRSASGSYEQYF
TGTGCCAGCAGATCGGCTAGCGGGAGCTACGAGCAGTACTTC
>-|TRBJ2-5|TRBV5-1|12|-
CASSRVEETQYF
TGCGCCAGCAGCCGGGTCGAGGAGACCCAGTACTTC
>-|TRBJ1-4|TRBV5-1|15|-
CASSSGGLFNEKLFF
TGCGCCAGCAGCTCCGGGGGACTTTTTAATGAAAAACTGTTTTTT
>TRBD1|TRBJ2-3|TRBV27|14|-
CASRWTGGGYTQYF
TGTGCCAGCAGATGGACAGGGGGCGGATATACGCAGTATTTT
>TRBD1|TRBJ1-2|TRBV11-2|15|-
CASSLDRAESGGYTF
TGTGCCAGCAGCCTGGACAGGGCCGAATCGGGAGGCTACACCTTC
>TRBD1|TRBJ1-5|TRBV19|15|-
CASSTILDRAQPQHF
TGTGCCAGTAGTACCATCCTCGACAGGGCCCAGCCCCAGCATTTT
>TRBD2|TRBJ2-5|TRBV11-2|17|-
CASSLEAQRGGRETQYF
TGTGCCAGCAGCTTAGAGGCTCAGCGGGGGGGCAGGGAGACCCAGTACTTC